This T cell receptor beta chain is drawn from a study of T cell repertoires in cytomegalovirus infection. Study in general: Signatures in public TCR beta sequences pointed to both CMV infection and matching HLA type.

Notes on this clonotype: Its matching antigen is unknown.

Study findings and constraints: Cumulative frequency of public TCR beta families picked out carriers of CMV plus the relevant HLA. HLA-C-restricted CMV-specific TCR beta clonotypes prevailed in the ex vivo response.

The germline gives CDR1 MGHRA, CDR2 YSYEKL. This CDR3 is 15 amino acids long. The V and J ends lost 4 bases and 2 bases respectively, with 14 bases between them. TCRdb analysed the reads with MiXCR anew, one entry per CDR3 protein. The sample has about 680,000 distinct CDR3 sequences; more than 20% are singletons. The sample taken for sequencing was CD8+ T cells from PBMCs. This rearrangement joins TRBV4-1 to TRBJ1-2; D uncertain. The origin of this receptor is a human donor in good health (CMV status not recorded). Some clones in this sample may be carry-over from other donors' samples. CDR3 nucleotides: TGCGCCAGCAGCCCCTCTGAGGACTTCAACTATGGCTACACCTTC. This gives the protein CASSPSEDFNYGYTF.